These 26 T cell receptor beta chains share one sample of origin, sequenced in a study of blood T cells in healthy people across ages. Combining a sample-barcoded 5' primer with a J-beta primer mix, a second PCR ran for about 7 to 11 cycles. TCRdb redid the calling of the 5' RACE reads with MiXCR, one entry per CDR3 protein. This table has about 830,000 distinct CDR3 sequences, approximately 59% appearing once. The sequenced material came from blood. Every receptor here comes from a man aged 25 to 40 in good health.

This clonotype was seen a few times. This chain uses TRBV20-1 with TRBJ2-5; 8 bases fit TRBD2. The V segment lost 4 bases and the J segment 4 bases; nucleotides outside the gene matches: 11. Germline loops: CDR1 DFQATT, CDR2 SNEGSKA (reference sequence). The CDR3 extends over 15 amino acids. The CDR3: CSAIPGSGGGETQYF. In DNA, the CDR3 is TGCAGTGCTATCCCTGGAAGCGGGGGAGGAGAGACCCAGTACTTC.

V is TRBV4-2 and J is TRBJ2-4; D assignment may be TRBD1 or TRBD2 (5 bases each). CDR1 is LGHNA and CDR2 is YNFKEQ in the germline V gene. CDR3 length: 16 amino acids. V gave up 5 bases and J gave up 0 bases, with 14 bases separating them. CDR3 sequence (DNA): TGTGCCAGCAGCGACAGTTGGGGGACAGCCAAAAACATTCAGTACTTC. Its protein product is CASSDSWGTAKNIQYF.

The CDR3 is CASSSLAGQLYGYTF. Here the CDR3 DNA reads TGTGCCAGCAGTTCCCTAGCAGGACAGCTCTATGGCTACACCTTC. The V gene is TRBV6-5, the J gene TRBJ1-2; D might be TRBD1 (6 bases). With 4 bases removed from V and 4 bases from J, the gap between germline ends came to 16 bases. This CDR3 contains 15 residues. Germline V gene lookup returns CDR1 MNHEY and CDR2 SVGAGI.

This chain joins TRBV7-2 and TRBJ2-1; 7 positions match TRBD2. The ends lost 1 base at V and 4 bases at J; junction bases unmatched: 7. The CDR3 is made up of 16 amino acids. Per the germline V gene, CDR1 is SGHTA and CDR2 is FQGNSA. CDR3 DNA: TGTGCCAGCAGCTTAGGACGGGGGGTCCCATACAATGAGCAGTTCTTC. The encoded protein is CASSLGRGVPYNEQFF.

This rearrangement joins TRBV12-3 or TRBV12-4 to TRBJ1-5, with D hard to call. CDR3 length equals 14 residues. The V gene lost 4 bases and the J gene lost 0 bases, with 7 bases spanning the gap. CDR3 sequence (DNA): TGTGCCAGCAGTTGGGAGATTAGCAATCAGCCCCAGCATTTT. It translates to CASSWEISNQPQHF.

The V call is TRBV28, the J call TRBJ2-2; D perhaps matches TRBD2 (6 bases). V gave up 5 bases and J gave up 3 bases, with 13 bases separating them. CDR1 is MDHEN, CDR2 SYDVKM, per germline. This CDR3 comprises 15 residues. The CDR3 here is CASSPSGLYTGELFF. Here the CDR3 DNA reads TGTGCCAGCAGTCCTTCGGGACTTTACACCGGGGAGCTGTTTTTT. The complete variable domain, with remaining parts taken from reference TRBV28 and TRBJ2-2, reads DVKVTQSSRYLVKRTGEKVFLECVQDMDHENMFWYRQDPGLGLRLIYFSYDVKMKEKGDIPEGYSVSREKKERFSLILESASTNQTSMYLCASSPSGLYTGELFFGEGSRLTVL.

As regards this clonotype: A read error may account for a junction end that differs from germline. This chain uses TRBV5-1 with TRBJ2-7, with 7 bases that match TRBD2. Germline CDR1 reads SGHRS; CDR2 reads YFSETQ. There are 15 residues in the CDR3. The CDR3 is CASSVVGGGSYEQYF. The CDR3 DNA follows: TGTGCCAGCAGTGTGGTAGGCGGGGGCTCCTACGAGCAGTACTTC. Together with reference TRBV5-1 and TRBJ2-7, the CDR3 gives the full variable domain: KAGVTQTPRYLIKTRGQQVTLSCSPISGHRSVSWYQQTPGQGLQFLFEYFSETQRNKGNFPGRFSGRQFSNSRSEMNVSTLELGDSALYLCASSVVGGGSYEQYFGPGTRLTVT.

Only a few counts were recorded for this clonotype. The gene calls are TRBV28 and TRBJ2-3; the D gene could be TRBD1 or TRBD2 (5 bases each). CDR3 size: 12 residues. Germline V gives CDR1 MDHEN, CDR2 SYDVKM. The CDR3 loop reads CGVLGAGDTQYF. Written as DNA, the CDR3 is TGTGGGGTTTTAGGGGCGGGAGATACGCAGTATTTT.

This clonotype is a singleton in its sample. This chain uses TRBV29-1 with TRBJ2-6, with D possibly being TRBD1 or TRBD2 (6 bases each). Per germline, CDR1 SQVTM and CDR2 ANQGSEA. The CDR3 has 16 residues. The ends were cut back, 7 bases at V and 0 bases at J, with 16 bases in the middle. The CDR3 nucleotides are TGCAGCGCTACGCGGGACACCGACTCTGGGGCCAACGTCCTGACTTTC. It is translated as CSATRDTDSGANVLTF. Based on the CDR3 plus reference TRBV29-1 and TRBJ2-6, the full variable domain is SAVISQKPSRDICQRGTSLTIQCQVDSQVTMMFWYRQQPGQSLTLIATANQGSEATYESGFVIDKFPISRPNLTFSTLTVSNMSPEDSSIYLCSATRDTDSGANVLTFGAGSRLTVL.

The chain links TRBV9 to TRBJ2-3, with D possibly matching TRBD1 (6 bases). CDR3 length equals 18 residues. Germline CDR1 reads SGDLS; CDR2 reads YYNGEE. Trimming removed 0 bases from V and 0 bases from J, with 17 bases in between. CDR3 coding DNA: TGTGCCAGCAGCGTAGATGCCGGGACACTTGCGAGCACAGATACGCAGTATTTT. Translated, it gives CASSVDAGTLASTDTQYF.

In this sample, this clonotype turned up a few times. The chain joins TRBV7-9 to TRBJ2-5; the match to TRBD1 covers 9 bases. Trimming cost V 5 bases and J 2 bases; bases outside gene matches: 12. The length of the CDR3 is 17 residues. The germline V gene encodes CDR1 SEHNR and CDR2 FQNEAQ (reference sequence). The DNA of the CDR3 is TGTGCCAGCAGCCTCCGCCCAACTGGGACAGGGCAAGAGACCCAGTACTTC. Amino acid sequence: CASSLRPTGTGQETQYF.

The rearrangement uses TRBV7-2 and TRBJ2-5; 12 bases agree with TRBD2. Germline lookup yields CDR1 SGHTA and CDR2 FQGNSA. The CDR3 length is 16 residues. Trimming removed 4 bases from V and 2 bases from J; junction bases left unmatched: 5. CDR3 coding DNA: TGTGCCAGCAGCTCGACACTAGCGGGGGGACAAGAGACCCAGTACTTC. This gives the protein CASSSTLAGGQETQYF.

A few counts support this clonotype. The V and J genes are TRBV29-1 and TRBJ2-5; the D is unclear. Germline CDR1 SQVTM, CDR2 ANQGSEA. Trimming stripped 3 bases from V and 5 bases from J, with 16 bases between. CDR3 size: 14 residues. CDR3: CSVEVVGSRETQYF. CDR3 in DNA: TGCAGCGTTGAGGTCGTCGGCTCCCGGGAGACCCAGTACTTC. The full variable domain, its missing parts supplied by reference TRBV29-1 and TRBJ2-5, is SAVISQKPSRDICQRGTSLTIQCQVDSQVTMMFWYRQQPGQSLTLIATANQGSEATYESGFVIDKFPISRPNLTFSTLTVSNMSPEDSSIYLCSVEVVGSRETQYFGPGTRLLVL.

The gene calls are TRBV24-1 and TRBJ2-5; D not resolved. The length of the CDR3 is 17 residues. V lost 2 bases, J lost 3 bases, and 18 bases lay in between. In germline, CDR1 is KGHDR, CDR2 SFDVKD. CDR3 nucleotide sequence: TGTGCCACCAGTGATTCGAACACCCGCAAAACCAAAGAGACCCAGTACTTC. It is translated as CATSDSNTRKTKETQYF.

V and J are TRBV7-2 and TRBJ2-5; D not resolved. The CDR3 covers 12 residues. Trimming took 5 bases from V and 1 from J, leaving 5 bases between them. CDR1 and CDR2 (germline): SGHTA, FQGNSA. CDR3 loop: CASSTVQETQYF. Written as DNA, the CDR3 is TGTGCCAGCAGCACGGTCCAAGAGACCCAGTACTTC.

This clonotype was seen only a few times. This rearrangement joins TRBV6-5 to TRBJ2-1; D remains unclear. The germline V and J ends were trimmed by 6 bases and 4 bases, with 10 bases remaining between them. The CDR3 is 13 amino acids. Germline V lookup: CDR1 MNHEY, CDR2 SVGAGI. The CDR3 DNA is TGTGCCAGCAGCCAGGACGAGTACAATGAGCAGTTCTTC. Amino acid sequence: CASSQDEYNEQFF.

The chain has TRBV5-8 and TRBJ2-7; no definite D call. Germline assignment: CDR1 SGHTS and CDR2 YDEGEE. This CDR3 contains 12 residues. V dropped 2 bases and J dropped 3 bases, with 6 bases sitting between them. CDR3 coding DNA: TGTGCCAGCAGCTTAATACGCTACGAGCAGTACTTC. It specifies CASSLIRYEQYF.

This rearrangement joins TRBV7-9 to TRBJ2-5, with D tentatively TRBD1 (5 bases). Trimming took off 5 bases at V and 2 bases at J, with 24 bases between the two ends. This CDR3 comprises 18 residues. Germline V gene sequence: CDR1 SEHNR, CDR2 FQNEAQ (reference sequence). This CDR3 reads CASSPIDKAQRTQETQYF. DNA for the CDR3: TGTGCCAGCAGCCCCATTGATAAGGCACAGAGGACACAAGAGACCCAGTACTTC.

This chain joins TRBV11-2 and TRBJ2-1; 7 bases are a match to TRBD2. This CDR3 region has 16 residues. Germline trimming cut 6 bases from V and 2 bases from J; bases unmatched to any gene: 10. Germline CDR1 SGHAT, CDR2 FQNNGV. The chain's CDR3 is CASRGTASGAYNEQFF. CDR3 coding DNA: TGTGCCAGCAGGGGTACGGCGAGCGGGGCCTACAATGAGCAGTTCTTC.

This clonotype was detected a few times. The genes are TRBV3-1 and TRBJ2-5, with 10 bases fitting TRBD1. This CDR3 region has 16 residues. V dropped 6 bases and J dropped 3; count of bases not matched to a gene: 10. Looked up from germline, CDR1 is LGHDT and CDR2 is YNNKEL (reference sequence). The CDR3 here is CASRRTPGQGKETQYF. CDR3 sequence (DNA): TGTGCCAGCAGGCGAACCCCGGGACAGGGGAAAGAGACCCAGTACTTC.

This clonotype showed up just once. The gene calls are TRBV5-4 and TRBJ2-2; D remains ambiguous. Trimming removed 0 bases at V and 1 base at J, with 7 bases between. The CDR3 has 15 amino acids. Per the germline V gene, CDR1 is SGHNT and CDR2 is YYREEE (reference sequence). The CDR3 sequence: CASSLDHGNTGELFF. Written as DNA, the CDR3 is TGTGCCAGCAGCTTGGATCACGGGAACACCGGGGAGCTGTTTTTT.

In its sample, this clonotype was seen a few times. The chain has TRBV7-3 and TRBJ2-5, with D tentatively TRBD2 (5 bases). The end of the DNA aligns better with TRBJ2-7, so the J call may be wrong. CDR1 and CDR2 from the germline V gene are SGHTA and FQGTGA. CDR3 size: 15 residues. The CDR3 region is CASSLSGLSGSEQYF. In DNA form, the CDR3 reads TGTGCCAGCAGCTTAAGCGGTTTATCGGGGAGCGAGCAGTACTTC.

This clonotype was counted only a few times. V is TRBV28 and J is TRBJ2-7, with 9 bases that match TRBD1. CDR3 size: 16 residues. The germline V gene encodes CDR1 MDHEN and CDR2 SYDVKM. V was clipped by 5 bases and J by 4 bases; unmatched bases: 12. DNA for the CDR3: TGTGCCAGCAGTCCCCAGCGGGACAGGGTCTTTTACGAGCAGTACTTC. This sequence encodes CASSPQRDRVFYEQYF. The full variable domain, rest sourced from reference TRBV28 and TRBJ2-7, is DVKVTQSSRYLVKRTGEKVFLECVQDMDHENMFWYRQDPGLGLRLIYFSYDVKMKEKGDIPEGYSVSREKKERFSLILESASTNQTSMYLCASSPQRDRVFYEQYFGPGTRLTVT.

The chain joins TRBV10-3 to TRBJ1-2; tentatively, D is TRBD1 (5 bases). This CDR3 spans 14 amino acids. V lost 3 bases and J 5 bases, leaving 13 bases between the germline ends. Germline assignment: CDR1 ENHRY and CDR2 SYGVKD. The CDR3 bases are TGTGCCATCAGTGATGTGACGGAGGGGTATGGCTACACCTTC. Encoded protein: CAISDVTEGYGYTF.

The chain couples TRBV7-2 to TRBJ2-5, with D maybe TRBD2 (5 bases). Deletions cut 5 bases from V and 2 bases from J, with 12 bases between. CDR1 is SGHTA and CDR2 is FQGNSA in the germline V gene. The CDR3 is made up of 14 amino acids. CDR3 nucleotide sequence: TGTGCCAGCAGCCTTAACGGGGTACAAGAGACCCAGTACTTC. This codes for CASSLNGVQETQYF.

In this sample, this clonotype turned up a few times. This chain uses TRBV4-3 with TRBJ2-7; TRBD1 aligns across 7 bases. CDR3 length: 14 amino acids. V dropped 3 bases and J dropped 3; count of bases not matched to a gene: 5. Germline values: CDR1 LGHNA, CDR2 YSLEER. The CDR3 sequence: CASSQDRFNYEQYF. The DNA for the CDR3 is TGCGCCAGCAGCCAGGACAGGTTTAACTACGAGCAGTACTTC.